This note documents a single TCR beta chain sequence. The antigen is unknown. These data are taken from a study of T cells in Graves' hyperthyroidism and ophthalmopathy. Findings and caveats of the study: Blood also contained most expanded thyroid clonotypes above 0.001.

Lactation, pregnancy, other autoimmune disease or uncontrolled infection led to exclusion of patients. Template material for amplifying TCR beta CDR3 regions consisted of RNA transcripts. Primed by the HTBI set, a first-round RT-PCR was run on the TCR CDR3. TCRdb re-called the multiplex PCR reads through MiXCR, storing one row per CDR3 protein. Among approximately 500,000 distinct CDR3 sequences listed, just over 45% were seen once. Sequencing was performed on peripheral blood or thyroid tissue (not recorded which). This TCR derives from a woman younger than 35 with Graves' hyperthyroidism.

The CDR3 sequence is CSSPGLGLNEQYF. CDR3 sequence (DNA): TGCAGCTCTCCGGGACTAGGTTTGAATGAGCAGTACTTC. The chain employs TRBV29-1 and TRBJ2-7; 8 nucleotides agree with TRBD2. The CDR3 spans 13 residues. With 8 bases clipped from V and 7 bases from J, the junction kept 13 bases outside the gene matches. CDR1 and CDR2 from the germline V gene are SQVTM and ANQGSEA.